What follows are 8 T cell receptor beta chains derived from one specimen sequenced in a study of identical twins. Each CDR3 protein is one row after TCRdb ran MiXCR on the 5' RACE reads. The sample records around 480,000 distinct CDR3 sequences, approximately 15% being singletons. The sample was also reused in another study, on yellow fever vaccine responses in identical twins.

Sequencing input: CD4+ T cells sorted from blood. These receptors all stem from a young woman in good health.

The rearrangement joins TRBV7-2 to TRBJ2-1, with TRBD2 identical over 10 bases. Germline V gene data show CDR1 as SGHTA and CDR2 as FQGNSA. Trimming removed 5 bases from V and 0 bases from J; junction bases left unmatched: 7. The CDR3 spans 17 residues. The CDR3 DNA reads as TGTGCCAGCAGCCTACAGAGCGGGAGGGTCTCCTACAATGAGCAGTTCTTC. Encoded protein: CASSLQSGRVSYNEQFF.

V is TRBV5-1 and J is TRBJ1-4, with 9 bases matching TRBD1. Germline V gene lookup returns CDR1 SGHRS and CDR2 YFSETQ. Trimming removed 2 bases from V and 8 bases from J; junction bases left unmatched: 7. The CDR3 length is 15 residues. The CDR3 protein is CASSFGDRVEEKLFF. CDR3 sequence (DNA): TGCGCCAGCAGCTTTGGGGACAGGGTTGAAGAAAAACTGTTTTTT.

This clonotype has just a few counts. The chain combines TRBV5-6 with TRBJ2-1; 12 bases line up with TRBD1. CDR3 length equals 15 residues. The V and J ends lost 4 bases and 6 bases, in that order; junction bases with no gene match: 5. From germline, CDR1 is SGHDT and CDR2 YYEEEE. CDR3 in amino acids: CASSTGQGAGNEQFF. The CDR3, as DNA: TGTGCCAGCAGCACGGGACAGGGGGCCGGCAATGAGCAGTTCTTC.

This clonotype came up many times. The gene calls are TRBV27 and TRBJ2-1, with 12 bases that match TRBD2. The germline V gene encodes CDR1 MNHEY and CDR2 SMNVEV (reference sequence). V lost 4 bases and J lost 4; bases outside the gene matches: 14. There are 19 residues in the CDR3. CDR3 bases: TGTGCCAGCAGTTCGTCGACTAGCGGGAGCATCTTGGGGTACAATGAGCAGTTCTTC. Its protein product is CASSSSTSGSILGYNEQFF.

This clonotype turned up a few times. The chain is built from TRBV4-3 and TRBJ2-1, with 9 bases identical to TRBD1. With 4 bases clipped from V and 5 bases from J, the junction kept 6 bases outside the gene matches. Germline V gene data show CDR1 as LGHNA and CDR2 as YSLEER. The CDR3 loop spans 15 amino acids. This CDR3 reads CASSPRDRVHNEQFF. The CDR3 region has the DNA TGCGCCAGCAGCCCCCGGGACAGGGTCCACAATGAGCAGTTCTTC.

Points on this clonotype: This may be a read error, as it is one base from a much larger clone. The V gene is TRBV10-3, the J gene TRBJ2-5; 10 bases are shared with TRBD2. This CDR3 comprises 14 residues. J gave up 2 bases and V 7 bases, and 4 bases lay outside the gene matches. Germline values: CDR1 ENHRY, CDR2 SYGVKD. CDR3 coding DNA: TGTGCCATCAAGCGGGAGGGCACTCAAGAGACCCAGTACTTC. Translation gives CAIKREGTQETQYF.

This clonotype was seen ten or more times. V and J are TRBV29-1 and TRBJ2-7; D remains unclear. CDR3 size: 14 residues. Deletions cut 4 bases from V and 6 bases from J, with 19 bases between. The germline gives CDR1 SQVTM, CDR2 ANQGSEA. The CDR3 protein is CSVVDRLPPGEQYF. The DNA of the CDR3 is TGCAGCGTTGTGGATAGGCTTCCCCCGGGCGAGCAGTACTTC.

There are a few counts of this clonotype. V and J are TRBV6-4 and TRBJ2-2; 8 bases map to TRBD2. The J segment lost 1 base and the V segment lost 6 bases, leaving 4 bases of the junction unmatched. The germline V gene encodes CDR1 MRHNA and CDR2 SNTAGT. This CDR3 comprises 15 residues. Here the CDR3 reads CASSRLALNTGELFF. As DNA, the CDR3 is TGTGCCAGCAGCAGACTAGCGCTGAACACCGGGGAGCTGTTTTTT.